A selection of T cell receptor beta chains follows, all from one sample in a study of cytomegalovirus exposure and HLA in healthy donors. Sequencing was performed with immunoSEQ multiplex PCR; in TCRdb, only in-frame clones are kept and a portion is missing. The sample records about 200,000 clones, about nine tenths being singletons. The sequencing input was PBMCs. The receptor set was obtained from a woman younger than 30 in good health and CMV-seropositive. The CDR3 runs from the conserved cysteine through the conserved F or W. Each record gives: V gene, CDR3 length, J gene, CDR3 protein.

V gene: TRBV14; CDR3 length: 14; J gene: TRBJ2-5; CDR3 protein: CASSQEPGVETQYF
V gene: TRBV6-1; CDR3 length: 16; J gene: TRBJ1-5; CDR3 protein: CASSEIGGDSNQPQHF
V gene: TRBV5-1; CDR3 length: 14; J gene: TRBJ2-1; CDR3 protein: CASSSGLAGGEQFF
V gene: TRBV27; CDR3 length: 15; J gene: TRBJ2-7; CDR3 protein: CASSLGGPELYEQYF
V gene: TRBV28; CDR3 length: 16; J gene: TRBJ2-3; CDR3 protein: CASCDSGRAGADTQYF
V gene: TRBV5-4; CDR3 length: 13; J gene: TRBJ1-1; CDR3 protein: CASSLASSPEAFF
V gene: TRBV25-1; CDR3 length: 14; J gene: TRBJ2-1; CDR3 protein: CASSAGLNGNEQFF
V gene: TRBV28; CDR3 length: 15; J gene: TRBJ2-7; CDR3 protein: CASNVRQGWSYEQYF
V gene: TRBV27; CDR3 length: 11; J gene: TRBJ1-1; CDR3 protein: CASSFSTEAFF
V gene: TRBV7-3; CDR3 length: 13; J gene: TRBJ2-7; CDR3 protein: CASSLDRGREQYF
V gene: TRBV30; CDR3 length: 12; J gene: TRBJ2-7; CDR3 protein: CAWSDRSYEQYF
V gene: TRBV30; CDR3 length: 14; J gene: TRBJ1-2; CDR3 protein: CALPGTGPQGGYTF
V gene: TRBV6-6; CDR3 length: 15; J gene: TRBJ2-1; CDR3 protein: CASRQGRQGVNEQFF
V gene: TRBV29-1; CDR3 length: 10; J gene: TRBJ2-5; CDR3 protein: CSIATETQYF
V gene: TRBV7-9; CDR3 length: 17; J gene: TRBJ2-7; CDR3 protein: CASSPKSFTSGIGEQYF
V gene: TRBV2; CDR3 length: 15; J gene: TRBJ1-5; CDR3 protein: CASREQGSLYQPQHF
V gene: TRBV7-2; CDR3 length: 17; J gene: TRBJ2-1; CDR3 protein: CASSFGGGAGVPNEQFF
V gene: TRBV4-1; CDR3 length: 14; J gene: TRBJ2-1; CDR3 protein: CASSQDPDYNEQFF
V gene: TRBV5-1; CDR3 length: 15; J gene: TRBJ2-5; CDR3 protein: CASSQDGGVQETQYF
V gene: TRBV5-1; CDR3 length: 17; J gene: TRBJ1-1; CDR3 protein: CASSLDTTGGGDTEAFF
V gene: TRBV28; CDR3 length: 15; J gene: TRBJ2-2; CDR3 protein: CASSSTDPHTGELFF
V gene: TRBV4-2; CDR3 length: 15; J gene: TRBJ2-1; CDR3 protein: CASSQVLSSYNEQFF
V gene: TRBV10-1; CDR3 length: 15; J gene: TRBJ2-7; CDR3 protein: CASSEWLAGTGEQYF
V gene: TRBV28; CDR3 length: 17; J gene: TRBJ1-2; CDR3 protein: CASSSPTSLTGYYGYTF